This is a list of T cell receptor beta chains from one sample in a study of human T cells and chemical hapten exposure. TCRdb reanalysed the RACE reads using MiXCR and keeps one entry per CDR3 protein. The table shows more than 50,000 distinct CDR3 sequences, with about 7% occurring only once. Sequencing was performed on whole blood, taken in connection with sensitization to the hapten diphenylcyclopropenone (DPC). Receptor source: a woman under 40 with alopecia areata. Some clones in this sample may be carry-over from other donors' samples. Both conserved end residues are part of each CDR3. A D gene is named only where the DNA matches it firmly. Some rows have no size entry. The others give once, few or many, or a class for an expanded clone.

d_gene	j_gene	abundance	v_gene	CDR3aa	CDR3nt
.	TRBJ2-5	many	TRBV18	CASSSDIQETQYF	TGTGCCAGCTCATCCGACATCCAAGAGACCCAGTACTTC
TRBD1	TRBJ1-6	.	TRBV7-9	CASSSTGESNSPLHF	TGTGCCAGCAGCTCCACAGGGGAGAGCAATTCACCCCTCCACTTT
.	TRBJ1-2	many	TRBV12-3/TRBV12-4	CASSLGQSYGYTF	TGTGCCAGCAGTTTAGGGCAGAGCTATGGCTACACCTTC
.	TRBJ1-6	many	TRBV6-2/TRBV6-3	CASRPDSYNSPLHF	TGTGCCAGCAGGCCGGACAGCTATAATTCACCCCTCCACTTT
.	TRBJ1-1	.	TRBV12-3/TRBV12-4	CASSSWGSPEAFF	TGTGCCAGCAGTTCATGGGGGTCGCCTGAAGCTTTCTTT
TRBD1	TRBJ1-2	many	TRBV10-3	CAISPQTGLDYGYTF	TGTGCCATCAGCCCCCAGACAGGGTTGGACTATGGCTACACCTTC
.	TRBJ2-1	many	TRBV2	CASTQGSSEQFF	TGTGCCAGCACCCAGGGGAGTAGTGAGCAGTTCTTC
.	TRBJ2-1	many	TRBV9	CASSPGGRDSSYNEQFF	TGTGCCAGCAGCCCCGGGGGTCGCGACAGCTCCTACAATGAGCAGTTCTTC
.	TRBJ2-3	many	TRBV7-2	CASSLDEADTQYF	TGTGCCAGCAGCTTAGACGAGGCAGATACGCAGTATTTT
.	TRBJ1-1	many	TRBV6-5	CASSTIDRYTEAFF	TGTGCCAGCAGTACCATCGACAGGTACACTGAAGCTTTCTTT
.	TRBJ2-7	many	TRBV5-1	CASSRVTEPYEQYF	TGCGCCAGCAGCAGGGTAACTGAACCTTACGAGCAGTACTTC
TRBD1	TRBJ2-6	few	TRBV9	CASSLITGGSGANVLTF	TGTGCCAGCAGCCTCATCACAGGGGGCTCTGGGGCCAACGTCCTGACTTTC
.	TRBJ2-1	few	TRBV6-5	CASSYLSLVSYNEQFF	TGTGCCAGCAGTTATCTCTCACTAGTTTCCTACAATGAGCAGTTCTTC
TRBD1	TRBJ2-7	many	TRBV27	CASSLLETGKWHEQYF	TGTGCCAGCAGTTTGTTGGAGACAGGGAAATGGCACGAGCAGTACTTC
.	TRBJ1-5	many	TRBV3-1	CASSQDGGNQPQHF	TGTGCCAGCAGCCAAGATGGGGGCAATCAGCCCCAGCATTTT
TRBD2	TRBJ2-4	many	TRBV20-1	CSASRASGGPEYKNIQYF	TGCAGTGCTAGTAGGGCTAGCGGGGGCCCGGAGTACAAAAACATTCAGTACTTC
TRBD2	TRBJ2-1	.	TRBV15	CATSRAPRGGQNEQFF	TGTGCCACCAGCAGAGCCCCGCGGGGGGGCCAAAATGAGCAGTTCTTC
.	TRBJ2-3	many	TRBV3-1	CASSQNEIRAQYF	TGTGCCAGCAGCCAGAACGAAATCCGGGCGCAGTATTTT